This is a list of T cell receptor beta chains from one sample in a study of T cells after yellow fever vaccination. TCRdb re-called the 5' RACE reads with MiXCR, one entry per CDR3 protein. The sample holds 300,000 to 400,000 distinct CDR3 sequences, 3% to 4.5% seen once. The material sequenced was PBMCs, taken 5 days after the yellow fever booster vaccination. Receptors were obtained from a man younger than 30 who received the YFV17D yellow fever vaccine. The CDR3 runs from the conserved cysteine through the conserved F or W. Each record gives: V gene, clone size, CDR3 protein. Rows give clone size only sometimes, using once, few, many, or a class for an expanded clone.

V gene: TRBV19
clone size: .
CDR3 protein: CASSPLRGIQENTEAFF

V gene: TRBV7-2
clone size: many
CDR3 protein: CASSPYMYNEQFF

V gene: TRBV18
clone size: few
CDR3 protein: CASSPRTANEKLFF

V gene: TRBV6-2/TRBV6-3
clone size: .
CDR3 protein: CASSYPMNTEAFF

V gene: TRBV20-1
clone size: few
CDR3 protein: CSARDRRGTSYEQYF

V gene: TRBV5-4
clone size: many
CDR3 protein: CASSLKPGGWNTEAFF

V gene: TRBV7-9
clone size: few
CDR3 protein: CASSPGDGEYGYTF

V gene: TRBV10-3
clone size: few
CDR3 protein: CATSSPPRETQYF

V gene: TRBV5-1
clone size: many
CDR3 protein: CASSSDSGNTEAFF

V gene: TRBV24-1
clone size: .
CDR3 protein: CATSGGTGNYGYTF

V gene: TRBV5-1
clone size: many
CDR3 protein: CASSLGQGKTGELFF

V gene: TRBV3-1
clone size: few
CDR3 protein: CASSPRDRPETQYF

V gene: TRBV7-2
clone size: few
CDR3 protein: CASSITGGLGTEAFF

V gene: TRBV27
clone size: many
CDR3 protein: CASSPSSGDRGYTF

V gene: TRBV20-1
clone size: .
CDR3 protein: CSARDTLSGQETQYF

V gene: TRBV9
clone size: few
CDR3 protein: CASSPSGGTEAFF